This T cell receptor (beta chain) was captured in a study of cytomegalovirus exposure and HLA in healthy donors. This CDR3 is built from 13 residues. Trimming pared 8 bases from V and 8 bases from J, leaving 16 bases between. Germline V CDR1 and CDR2: SNHLY, FYNNEI. TCRdb's table, derived via immunoSEQ multiplex PCR, lists solely in-frame clones and lacks some. The sample has roughly 300,000 clones; 86% are singletons. General observations from the study: A few CMV-associated chains proved CMV antigen-specific in vitro.

Notes on this clone: The antigen is unknown.

The gene calls are TRBV2 and TRBJ2-1, with D possibly being TRBD2 (6 bases). This sequence originates from a woman aged 18-35 years in good health and CMV-seronegative. Material for sequencing was PBMCs. CDR3 residues: CASAWSGEDEQFF. In DNA form, the CDR3 reads TGTGCCAGCGCCTGGTCGGGGGAGGATGAGCAGTTCTTC.